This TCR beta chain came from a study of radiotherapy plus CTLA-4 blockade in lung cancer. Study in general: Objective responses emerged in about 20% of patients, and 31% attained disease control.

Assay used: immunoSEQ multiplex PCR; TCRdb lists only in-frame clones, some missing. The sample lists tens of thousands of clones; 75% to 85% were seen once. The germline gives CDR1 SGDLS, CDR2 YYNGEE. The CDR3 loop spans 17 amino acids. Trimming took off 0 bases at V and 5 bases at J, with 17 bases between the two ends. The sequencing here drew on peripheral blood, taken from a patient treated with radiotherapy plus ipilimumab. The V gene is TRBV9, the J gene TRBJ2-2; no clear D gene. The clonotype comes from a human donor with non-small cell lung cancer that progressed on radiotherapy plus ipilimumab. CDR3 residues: CASSVVSPGALTGELFF. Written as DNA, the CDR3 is TGTGCCAGCAGCGTAGTCAGTCCCGGAGCGTTAACCGGGGAGCTGTTTTTT.